Listed below are T cell receptor beta chains from one sample, sequenced in a study of CD4 T cells in relation to SARS-CoV-2 and coronaviruses. Measured with immunoSEQ multiplex PCR; TCRdb has only the in-frame clones, and not every one. The table lists about 70,000 clones, more than 75% of them singletons. Sequences were obtained from memory CD4+ T cells from PBMCs. The receptors shown here come from a human donor in good health. Each CDR3 is given with its conserved first and last residue. Fields, in order: V gene, clone size, J gene, D gene, CDR3 protein, CDR3 DNA. A D gene is named only where the DNA matches it firmly. Clone size is given for some rows only: seen once, a few or many times, or a class if the clone is expanded.

V: TRBV19; size: once; J: TRBJ1-5; D: NA; CDR3: CASSAGRRLLSNQPQHF; DNA: TGTGCCAGTAGTGCGGGACGGAGACTACTTAGCAATCAGCCCCAGCATTTT
V: TRBV5-1; size: NA; J: TRBJ1-1; D: NA; CDR3: CASSFGSGSGTEAFF; DNA: TGCGCCAGCAGCTTTGGTTCGGGATCGGGCACTGAAGCTTTCTTT
V: TRBV28; size: NA; J: TRBJ1-5; D: NA; CDR3: CASSGTLNQPQHF; DNA: TGTGCCTCCTCGGGGACGCTGAATCAGCCCCAGCATTTT
V: TRBV11-1; size: NA; J: TRBJ2-7; D: TRBD1; CDR3: CASSDQGASSYEQYF; DNA: TGTGCCAGCAGCGATCAGGGGGCGAGCTCCTACGAGCAGTACTTC
V: TRBV4-3; size: once; J: TRBJ2-3; D: NA; CDR3: CASSLALTGSTDTQYF; DNA: TGCGCCAGCAGCCTGGCCCTAACCGGGAGCACAGATACGCAGTATTTT
V: TRBV5-1; size: NA; J: TRBJ2-1; D: NA; CDR3: CASSLGRISSYNEQFF; DNA: TGCGCCAGCAGCTTGGGACGGATCAGCTCCTACAATGAGCAGTTCTTC
V: TRBV9; size: few; J: TRBJ2-3; D: NA; CDR3: CASSAPTGQDTQYF; DNA: TGTGCCAGCAGCGCACCGACTGGTCAGGATACGCAGTATTTT
V: TRBV4-3; size: NA; J: TRBJ2-5; D: NA; CDR3: CASSQGGASETQYF; DNA: TGCGCCAGCAGCCAAGGGGGCGCCTCGGAGACCCAGTACTTC
V: TRBV28; size: NA; J: TRBJ2-1; D: TRBD2; CDR3: CASSFNAREGYNEQFF; DNA: TGTGCCAGCAGTTTCAATGCGCGGGAGGGTTACAATGAGCAGTTCTTC
V: TRBV7-9; size: NA; J: TRBJ1-2; D: NA; CDR3: CASSLNYGYTF; DNA: TGTGCCAGCAGCTTGAACTATGGCTACACCTTC
V: TRBV7-2; size: NA; J: TRBJ1-2; D: NA; CDR3: CASSLVGGAQDYGYTF; DNA: TGTGCCAGCAGCTTAGTAGGGGGGGCGCAGGACTATGGCTACACCTTC
V: TRBV4-3; size: few; J: TRBJ1-1; D: TRBD1; CDR3: CASSQETGVTEAFF; DNA: TGCGCCAGCAGCCAAGAGACAGGGGTCACTGAAGCTTTCTTT
V: TRBV6-5; size: NA; J: TRBJ2-4; D: NA; CDR3: CASRRGADMENIQYF; DNA: TGTGCCAGCAGGAGGGGGGCCGACATGGAAAACATTCAGTACTTC
V: TRBV30; size: once; J: TRBJ1-3; D: NA; CDR3: CAWRQLSAGNTIYF; DNA: TGTGCCTGGAGGCAGTTGAGCGCTGGAAACACCATATATTTT
V: TRBV11-2; size: NA; J: TRBJ2-3; D: NA; CDR3: CASSLFRHTDTQYF; DNA: TGTGCCAGCAGCCTCTTTCGTCACACAGATACGCAGTATTTT
V: TRBV2; size: NA; J: TRBJ2-1; D: NA; CDR3: CASSRGFSYNEQFF; DNA: TGTGCCAGCAGTCGGGGGTTCTCCTACAATGAGCAGTTCTTC
V: TRBV5-1; size: NA; J: TRBJ2-2; D: NA; CDR3: CASSPFAGQNTGELFF; DNA: TGCGCCAGCAGCCCCTTCGCGGGACAGAACACCGGGGAGCTGTTTTTT
V: TRBV4-1; size: NA; J: TRBJ2-7; D: TRBD2; CDR3: CASSQFLAGPYEQYF; DNA: TGCGCCAGCAGCCAATTTCTAGCGGGCCCCTACGAGCAGTACTTC
V: TRBV5-4; size: few; J: TRBJ2-3; D: TRBD2; CDR3: CASSTSGGTDTQYF; DNA: TGTGCCAGCAGCACTAGCGGGGGCACAGATACGCAGTATTTT
V: TRBV18; size: NA; J: TRBJ2-2; D: NA; CDR3: CASSPPTGPTGELFF; DNA: TGTGCCAGCTCACCACCGACAGGACCCACCGGGGAGCTGTTTTTT
V: TRBV4-2; size: once; J: TRBJ1-2; D: NA; CDR3: CASSQDSITGRPSSVYGYTF; DNA: TGTGCCAGCAGCCAAGATTCTATTACGGGACGGCCATCTTCCGTCTATGGCTACACCTTC
V: TRBV19; size: few; J: TRBJ1-5; D: NA; CDR3: CASSNPRGAGRRRQPQHF; DNA: TGTGCCAGTAGTAACCCCCGGGGTGCGGGGCGTCGGCGCCAGCCCCAGCATTTT